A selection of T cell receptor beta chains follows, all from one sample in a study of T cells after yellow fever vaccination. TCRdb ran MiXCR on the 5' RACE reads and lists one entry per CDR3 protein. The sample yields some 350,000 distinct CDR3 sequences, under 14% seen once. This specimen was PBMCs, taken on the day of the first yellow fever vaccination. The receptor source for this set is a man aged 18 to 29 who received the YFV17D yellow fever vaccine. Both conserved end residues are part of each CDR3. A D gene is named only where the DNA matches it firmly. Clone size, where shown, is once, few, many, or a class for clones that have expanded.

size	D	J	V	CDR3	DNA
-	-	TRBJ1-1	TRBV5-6	CASTRWVVDTEAFF	TGTGCCAGCACCAGGTGGGTGGTTGACACTGAAGCTTTCTTT
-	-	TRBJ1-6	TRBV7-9	CASSFSSSYNSPLHF	TGTGCCAGCAGCTTCTCGAGCTCCTATAATTCACCCCTCCACTTT
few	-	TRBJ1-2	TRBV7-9	CASSLTRDWGYTF	TGTGCCAGCAGCTTAACCAGGGATTGGGGCTACACCTTC
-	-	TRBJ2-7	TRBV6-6	CASNAGTYEQYF	TGTGCCAGCAATGCGGGGACCTACGAGCAGTACTTC
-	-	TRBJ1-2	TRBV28	CAGQSPLHRGYTF	TGTGCCGGGCAGAGTCCTTTGCATAGGGGCTACACCTTC
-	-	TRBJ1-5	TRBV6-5	CASSYSPGQPQHF	TGTGCCAGCAGTTACTCGCCAGGACAGCCCCAGCATTTT
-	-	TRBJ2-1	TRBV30	CAWSPSWRSSYNEQFF	TGTGCCTGGTCCCCAAGTTGGCGGAGCTCCTACAATGAGCAGTTCTTC
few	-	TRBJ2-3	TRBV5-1	CASSLGLGSLDGTQYF	TGCGCCAGCAGCTTGGGCCTTGGGTCTTTAGACGGTACGCAGTATTTT
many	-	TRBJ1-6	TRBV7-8	CATRPERVPYNSPLHF	TGTGCCACCCGCCCTGAGCGTGTCCCCTATAATTCACCCCTCCACTTT
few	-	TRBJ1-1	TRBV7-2	CASSPLYGMNTEAFF	TGTGCCAGCAGCCCCCTTTACGGGATGAACACTGAAGCTTTCTTT
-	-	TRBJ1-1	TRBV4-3	CASSQDAGVANTEAFF	TGCGCCAGCAGCCAAGATGCGGGGGTGGCGAACACTGAAGCTTTCTTT
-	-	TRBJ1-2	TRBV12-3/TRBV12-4	CASSLARNDLGGYTF	TGTGCCAGCAGTTTAGCGCGAAACGACCTAGGGGGCTACACCTTC
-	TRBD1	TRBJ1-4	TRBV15	CATSRGGTGNEKLFF	TGTGCCACCAGCAGAGGTGGGACAGGGAATGAAAAACTGTTTTTT
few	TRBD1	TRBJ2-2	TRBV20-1	CSADRGTGELFF	TGCAGTGCAGACAGGGGCACCGGGGAGCTGTTTTTT
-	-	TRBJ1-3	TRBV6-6	CASRTYGNTIYF	TGTGCCAGCAGGACGTATGGAAACACCATATATTTT
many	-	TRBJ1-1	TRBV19	CASSKAFF	TGTGCCAGTAGTAAAGCTTTCTTT